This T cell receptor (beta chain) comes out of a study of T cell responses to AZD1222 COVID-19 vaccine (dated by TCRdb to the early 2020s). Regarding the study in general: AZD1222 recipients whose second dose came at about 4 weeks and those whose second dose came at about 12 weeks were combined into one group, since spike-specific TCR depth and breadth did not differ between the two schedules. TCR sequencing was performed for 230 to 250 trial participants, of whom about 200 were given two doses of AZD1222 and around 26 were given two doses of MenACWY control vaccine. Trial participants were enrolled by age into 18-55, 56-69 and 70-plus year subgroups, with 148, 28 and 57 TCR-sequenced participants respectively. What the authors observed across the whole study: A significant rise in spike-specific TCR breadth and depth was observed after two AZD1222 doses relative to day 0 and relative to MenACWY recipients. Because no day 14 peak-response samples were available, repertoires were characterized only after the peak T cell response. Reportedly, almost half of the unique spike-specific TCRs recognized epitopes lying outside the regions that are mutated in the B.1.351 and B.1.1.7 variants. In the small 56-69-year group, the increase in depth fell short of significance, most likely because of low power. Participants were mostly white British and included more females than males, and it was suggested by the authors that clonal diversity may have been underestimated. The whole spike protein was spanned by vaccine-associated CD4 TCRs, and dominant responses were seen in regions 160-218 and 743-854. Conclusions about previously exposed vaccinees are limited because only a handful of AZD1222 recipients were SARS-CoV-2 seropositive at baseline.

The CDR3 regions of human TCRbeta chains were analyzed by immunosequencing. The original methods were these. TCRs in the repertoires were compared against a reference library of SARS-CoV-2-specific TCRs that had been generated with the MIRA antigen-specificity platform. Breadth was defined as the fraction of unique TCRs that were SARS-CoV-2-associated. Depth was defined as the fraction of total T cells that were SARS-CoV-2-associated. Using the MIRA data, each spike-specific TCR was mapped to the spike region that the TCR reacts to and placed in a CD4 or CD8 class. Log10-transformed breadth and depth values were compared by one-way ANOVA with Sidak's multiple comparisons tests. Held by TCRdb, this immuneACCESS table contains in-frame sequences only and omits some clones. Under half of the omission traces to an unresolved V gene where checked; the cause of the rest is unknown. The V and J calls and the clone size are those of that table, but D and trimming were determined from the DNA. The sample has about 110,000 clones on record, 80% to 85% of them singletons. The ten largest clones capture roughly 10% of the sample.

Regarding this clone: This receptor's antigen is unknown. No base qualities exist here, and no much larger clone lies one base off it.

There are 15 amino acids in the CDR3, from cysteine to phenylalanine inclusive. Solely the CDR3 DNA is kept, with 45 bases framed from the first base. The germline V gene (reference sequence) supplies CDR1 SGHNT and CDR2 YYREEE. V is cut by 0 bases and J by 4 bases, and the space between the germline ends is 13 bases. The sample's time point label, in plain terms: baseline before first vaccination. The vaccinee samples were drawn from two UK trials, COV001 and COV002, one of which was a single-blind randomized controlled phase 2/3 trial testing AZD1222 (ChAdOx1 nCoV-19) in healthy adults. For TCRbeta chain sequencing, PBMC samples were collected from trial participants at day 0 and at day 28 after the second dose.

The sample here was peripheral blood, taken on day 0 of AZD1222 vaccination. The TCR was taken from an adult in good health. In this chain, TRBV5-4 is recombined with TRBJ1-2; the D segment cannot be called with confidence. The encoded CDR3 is CASSLDPGRSYGYTF. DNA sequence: TGTGCCAGCAGCTTGGACCCGGGCAGGTCCTATGGCTACACCTTC.